One sample yielded the 18 T cell receptor beta chains listed below, sequenced in a study of regulatory T cells in long-lasting Graves disease. Through Arm-PCR of CDR3 regions and iRepertoire HTBI primers, TCR beta libraries were built. TCRdb fed the multiplex PCR reads into MiXCR, producing one record per CDR3 protein. The table lists under 500,000 distinct CDR3 sequences, about a sixth of them singletons, with approximately 11% in the top ten. Documented time point: newly diagnosed GD, antithyroid drugs for less than 3 months. From PBMCs, RNA was extracted and then used to make the TCR library. The data were also submitted as part of a second study, on T cells in Graves' hyperthyroidism and ophthalmopathy.

The starting material was peripheral blood mononuclear cells (PBMCs), obtained at new diagnosis, from a patient treated with antithyroid drugs. The receptor source for this set is a woman in her twenties or thirties with Graves disease.

This clonotype was seen repeatedly, ten times or more. The gene calls are TRBV18 and TRBJ1-5; 11 nucleotides match TRBD1. CDR1 KGHSH and CDR2 LQKENI come from the germline V gene. CDR3 length equals 17 residues. V lost 3 bases, J lost 6 bases, and 10 bases stayed unmatched. CDR3 sequence reads: CASSPVPGQGATQPQHF. As DNA, the CDR3 is TGTGCCAGCTCACCGGTGCCCGGACAGGGGGCGACTCAGCCCCAGCATTTT.

This clonotype was observed a few times. This chain links TRBV27 with TRBJ1-6; D uncertain. Germline values: CDR1 MNHEY, CDR2 SMNVEV (reference sequence). The CDR3 is 17 residues long. The germline V and J ends were trimmed by 3 bases and 0 bases, with 12 bases remaining between them. The CDR3 coding sequence is TGTGCCAGCAGTTTTGGGGTACGGGGCTCCTATAATTCACCCCTCCACTTT. This gives the protein CASSFGVRGSYNSPLHF.

The chain is built from TRBV20-1 and TRBJ2-1, with a possible D match to TRBD1 (6 bases). The germline V and J ends were trimmed by 3 bases and 2 bases, with 17 bases remaining between them. CDR3 length: 16 amino acids. Germline-derived CDR1 and CDR2 are DFQATT and SNEGSKA (reference sequence). The CDR3 nucleotides are TGCAGTGCTAGTCCTCTGGGACACCGGACCTACAATGAGCAGTTCTTC. Translation: CSASPLGHRTYNEQFF.

The chain links TRBV5-1 to TRBJ1-2; 7 bases fit TRBD1. The V and J ends lost 1 base and 2 bases, in that order; junction bases with no gene match: 5. The CDR3 length is 15 residues. Germline values: CDR1 SGHRS, CDR2 YFSETQ. CDR3 sequence (DNA): TGCGCCAGCAGCTTGTTACCAGGGGGGAACTATGGCTACACCTTC. Amino acids: CASSLLPGGNYGYTF.

This clonotype turned up a few times. The gene calls are TRBV12-3 or TRBV12-4 and TRBJ2-3; 7 bases match TRBD1. The length of the CDR3 is 16 residues. V lost 4 bases, J lost 2 bases, and 9 bases stayed unmatched. In DNA, the CDR3 is TGTGCCAGCAGTTCACAAGGACAGGCCATCACAGATACGCAGTATTTT. This sequence encodes CASSSQGQAITDTQYF.

This clonotype has a handful of counts. J is TRBJ2-5 and V is TRBV5-1; D ambiguous. The germline gives CDR1 SGHRS, CDR2 YFSETQ. Trimming took 0 bases from V and 7 from J, leaving 10 bases between them. The CDR3 length is 13 residues. CDR3 region: CASSLARMRTQYF. CDR3 DNA sequence: TGCGCCAGCAGCTTGGCCAGGATGAGGACCCAGTACTTC.

This clonotype was detected only a few times. CDR3 protein: CASAPVDSNQPQHF. CDR3 sequence (DNA): TGTGCCAGCGCCCCTGTCGATAGCAATCAGCCCCAGCATTTT. The chain combines TRBV6-1 with TRBJ1-5; D remains ambiguous. CDR3 length: 14 amino acids. Germline V gene lookup returns CDR1 MNHNS and CDR2 SASEGT. Trimming shortened V by 8 bases and J by 0 bases, and 11 bases separated the two germline ends.

This clonotype appeared a few times. The chain links TRBV7-2 to TRBJ2-3; 8 bases fit TRBD1. From germline, CDR1 is SGHTA and CDR2 FQGNSA. J was trimmed by 4 bases and V by 9 bases; bases with no gene match: 18. This CDR3 has 17 amino acids. In nucleotides, the CDR3 is TGTGCCAGTAGTATCCCGGACAGGGCCGAGGGCGCAGATACGCAGTATTTT. Translated: CASSIPDRAEGADTQYF. The variable domain in full, completed from reference TRBV7-2 and TRBJ2-3, reads GAGVSQSPSNKVTEKGKDVELRCDPISGHTALYWYRQSLGQGLEFLIYFQGNSAPDKSGLPSDRFSAERTGGSVSTLTIQRTQQEDSAVYLCASSIPDRAEGADTQYFGPGTRLTVL.

This clonotype was recorded many times. This sequence joins TRBV12-3 or TRBV12-4 and TRBJ2-1, with a weak D call TRBD2 (5 bases). Deletions cut 6 bases from V and 1 base from J, with 10 bases between. The CDR3 length is 14 residues. CDR3 protein: CASRRSGSYNEQFF. The CDR3 bases are TGTGCCAGCAGACGGTCGGGGTCCTACAATGAGCAGTTCTTC.

There are many counts of this clonotype. The rearrangement links TRBV18 to TRBJ2-7; unclear D gene. In germline, CDR1 is KGHSH, CDR2 LQKENI. The CDR3 is 12 residues long. Trimming removed 2 bases from V and 4 bases from J, with 6 bases in between. CDR3 region: CASSPGEYEQYF. Written as DNA, the CDR3 is TGTGCCAGCTCACCAGGAGAGTACGAGCAGTACTTC.

This clonotype was observed a handful of times. Since a much larger clone is just one base distant, this may be a read error. The rearrangement joins TRBV7-6 to TRBJ2-1; no reliable D call. Germline V lookup: CDR1 SGHVS, CDR2 FNYEAQ. This CDR3 spans 12 amino acids. Here the CDR3 DNA reads TGTGTCAGCAGCTTTTCCGTGGGTGAGCAGTTCTTC. It codes for CVSSFSVGEQFF. Using reference TRBV7-6 and TRBJ2-1 for the parts outside the CDR3, the full variable domain is GAGVSQSPRYKVTKRGQDVALRCDPISGHVSLYWYRQALGQGPEFLTYFNYEAQQDKSGLPNDRFSAERPEGSISTLTIQRTEQRDSAMYRCVSSFSVGEQFFGPGTRLTVL.

The rearrangement uses TRBV7-9 and TRBJ2-1; D is undetermined. V was clipped by 1 base and J by 0 bases, with 10 bases between them. The CDR3 spans 16 residues. Germline assignment: CDR1 SEHNR and CDR2 FQNEAQ (reference sequence). CDR3 in amino acids: CASSLGAASSYNEQFF. The CDR3 nucleotides are TGTGCCAGCAGCTTAGGAGCCGCGAGCTCCTACAATGAGCAGTTCTTC.

Ten or more counts support this clonotype. The V and J genes are TRBV5-1 and TRBJ2-1; 9 nucleotides align to TRBD2. J was trimmed by 4 bases and V by 0 bases; bases with no gene match: 2. The CDR3 has 15 amino acids. CDR1 SGHRS and CDR2 YFSETQ come from the germline V gene. The CDR3 DNA follows: TGCGCCAGCAGCTTGGGAGCGGGAGGTTACAATGAGCAGTTCTTC. Amino acids: CASSLGAGGYNEQFF.

This clonotype was seen a handful of times. V is TRBV30 and J is TRBJ1-6, with TRBD1 as a possible D gene (5 bases). Germline loops: CDR1 GTSNPN, CDR2 SVGIG (reference sequence). This CDR3 has 14 amino acids. The ends were cut back, 0 bases at V and 8 bases at J, with 11 bases in the middle. CDR3 coding DNA: TGTGCCTGGAGTGTAAGAGGGACGGATTCACCCCTCCACTTT. Translated: CAWSVRGTDSPLHF.

This clonotype came up many times. J is TRBJ2-1 and V is TRBV28; TRBD1 matches 7 bases. Germline CDR1 reads MDHEN; CDR2 reads SYDVKM. The CDR3 spans 15 residues. The V and J ends lost 7 bases and 10 bases, in that order; junction bases with no gene match: 16. CDR3 coding DNA: TGTGCCAGCACCGTATTCCGGGACAGCCTCGGGGAGCAGTTCTTC. Amino acid sequence: CASTVFRDSLGEQFF.

In this sample, this clonotype turned up a few times. The CDR3 bases are TGCGCCAGCAGCTTCAGGACAGGGTTAAACACCGGGGAGCTGTTTTTT. Amino acids: CASSFRTGLNTGELFF. The chain has TRBV5-1 and TRBJ2-2; 8 nucleotides agree with TRBD1. The germline V gene has CDR1 SGHRS and CDR2 YFSETQ. V lost 2 bases and J lost 2; bases outside the gene matches: 5. The CDR3 loop spans 16 amino acids.

The V and J genes are TRBV28 and TRBJ2-7; D tentatively reads TRBD1 or TRBD2 (5 bases each). CDR1 and CDR2 (germline): MDHEN, SYDVKM. There are 15 residues in the CDR3. Trimming left V 2 bases short and J 4 bases short, with 15 bases between. This CDR3 is CASSLGQGPGYEQYF. The CDR3 bases are TGTGCCAGCAGTTTAGGGCAGGGCCCGGGGTACGAGCAGTACTTC. The full variable domain, completed using reference TRBV28 and TRBJ2-7, is DVKVTQSSRYLVKRTGEKVFLECVQDMDHENMFWYRQDPGLGLRLIYFSYDVKMKEKGDIPEGYSVSREKKERFSLILESASTNQTSMYLCASSLGQGPGYEQYFGPGTRLTVT.

This clonotype was observed many times. The CDR3 bases are TGTGCCACCAGTGCCCCGGGACTAGGCGCTGAAGCTTTCTTT. Its translation: CATSAPGLGAEAFF. The chain couples TRBV24-1 to TRBJ1-1; D is perhaps TRBD1 (5 bases). CDR3 length equals 14 residues. CDR1 and CDR2 from the germline V gene are KGHDR and SFDVKD. Trimming left V 5 bases short and J 6 bases short, with 15 bases between.